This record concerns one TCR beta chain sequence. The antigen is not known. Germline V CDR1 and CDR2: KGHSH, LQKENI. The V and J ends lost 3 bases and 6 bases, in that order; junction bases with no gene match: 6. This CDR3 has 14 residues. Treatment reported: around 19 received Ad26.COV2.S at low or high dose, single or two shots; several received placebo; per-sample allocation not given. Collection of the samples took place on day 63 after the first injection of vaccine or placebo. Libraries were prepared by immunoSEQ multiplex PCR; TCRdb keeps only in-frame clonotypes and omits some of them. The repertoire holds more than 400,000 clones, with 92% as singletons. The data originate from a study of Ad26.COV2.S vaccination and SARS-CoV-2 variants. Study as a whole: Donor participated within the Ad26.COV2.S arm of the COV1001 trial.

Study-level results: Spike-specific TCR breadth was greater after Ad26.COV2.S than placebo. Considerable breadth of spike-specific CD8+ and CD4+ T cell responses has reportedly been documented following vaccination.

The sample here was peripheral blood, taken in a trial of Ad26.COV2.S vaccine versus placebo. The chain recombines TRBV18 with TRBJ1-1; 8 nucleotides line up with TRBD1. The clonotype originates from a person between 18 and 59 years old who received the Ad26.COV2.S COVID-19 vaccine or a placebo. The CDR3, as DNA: TGTGCCAGCTCACCGGACAGGGTCAGAGCTGAAGCTTTCTTT. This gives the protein CASSPDRVRAEAFF.